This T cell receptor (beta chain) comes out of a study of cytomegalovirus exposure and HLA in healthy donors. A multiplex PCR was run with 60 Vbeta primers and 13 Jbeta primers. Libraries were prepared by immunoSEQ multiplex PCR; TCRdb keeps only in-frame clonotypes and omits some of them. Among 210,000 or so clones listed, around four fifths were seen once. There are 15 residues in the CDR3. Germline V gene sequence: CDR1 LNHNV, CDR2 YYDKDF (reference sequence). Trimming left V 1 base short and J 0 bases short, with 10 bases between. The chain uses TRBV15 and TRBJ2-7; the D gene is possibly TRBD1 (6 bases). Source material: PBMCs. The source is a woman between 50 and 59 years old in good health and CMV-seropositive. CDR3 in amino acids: CATSRARDNSYEQYF. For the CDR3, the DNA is TGTGCCACCAGCAGAGCTAGGGACAACTCCTACGAGCAGTACTTC.